The rows below give T cell receptor beta chains drawn from one sample of a study of shared clonotypes between healthy human individuals. Assay: immunoSEQ multiplex PCR; the TCRdb copy retains only in-frame clones and omits some. This sample has about 1.5 million clones, with 95% to 99% found just once. Sequencing was done on a sample of naive CD4+ T cells sorted from blood. The receptors were sampled from a man between 25 and 39 years old in good health. The conserved cysteine and the conserved F or W are not part of the CDR3 here. The order of the fields is V gene, J gene, CDR3 protein.

v_gene: TRBV4-1; j_gene: TRBJ1-5; CDR3aa: ASSHPDREYQPQH
v_gene: TRBV7-7; j_gene: TRBJ1-3; CDR3aa: ASSLGRYRDDGNTIY
v_gene: TRBV30; j_gene: TRBJ1-3; CDR3aa: AWTTSRGNTIY
v_gene: TRBV18; j_gene: TRBJ1-5; CDR3aa: ASSPQAVNQPQH
v_gene: TRBV7-8; j_gene: TRBJ1-1; CDR3aa: ASSLVGIEAF
v_gene: TRBV9; j_gene: TRBJ2-2; CDR3aa: ASSGPWTSGVGTGELF
v_gene: TRBV6-5; j_gene: TRBJ2-1; CDR3aa: ASSYSSGRSYNEQF
v_gene: TRBV5-1; j_gene: TRBJ1-4; CDR3aa: ASSVDRGRDEKLF
v_gene: TRBV6-6; j_gene: TRBJ1-1; CDR3aa: ASSYLQGNTEAF
v_gene: TRBV19; j_gene: TRBJ2-4; CDR3aa: ASSIAGAKNIQY
v_gene: TRBV5-1; j_gene: TRBJ2-2; CDR3aa: ASSLRRTSGTGELF
v_gene: TRBV27; j_gene: TRBJ2-7; CDR3aa: ASSPIRQTYEQY
v_gene: TRBV5-5; j_gene: TRBJ1-1; CDR3aa: ASSRMTGLNTEAF
v_gene: TRBV5-4; j_gene: TRBJ2-3; CDR3aa: ASSSPQQGSTDTQY
v_gene: TRBV28; j_gene: TRBJ1-5; CDR3aa: ASSPQGLGRETQH
v_gene: TRBV28; j_gene: TRBJ1-5; CDR3aa: ASSNTVSNQPQH
v_gene: TRBV4-2; j_gene: TRBJ1-1; CDR3aa: ASSHGRTGREAF
v_gene: TRBV7-2; j_gene: TRBJ2-7; CDR3aa: ASSFLSGRGLRSYEQY
v_gene: TRBV6-5; j_gene: TRBJ1-2; CDR3aa: ASRGLMLYGYT
v_gene: TRBV25-1; j_gene: TRBJ2-2; CDR3aa: ASSEFPRGLRTGELF
v_gene: TRBV2; j_gene: TRBJ1-5; CDR3aa: ASTKPGPQMPQPQH
v_gene: TRBV6-5; j_gene: TRBJ2-7; CDR3aa: ASSVRVLGEQY
v_gene: TRBV6-1; j_gene: TRBJ2-7; CDR3aa: ASGHVSGVAEQY
v_gene: TRBV19; j_gene: TRBJ2-3; CDR3aa: ASTRPGQGATDTQY
v_gene: TRBV30; j_gene: TRBJ2-7; CDR3aa: AWSGTEKIYEQY